This T cell receptor beta chain was captured in a study of T cells in localized non-small cell lung cancer. With regard to this clone: Its antigen is unidentified.

Study-wide findings and caveats: Overall survival was longer when the density of T cells in the blood was higher. Uninvolved neighboring lung showed the greatest T cell clonality, exceeding tumor. Sequencing was limited to one tumor region, leaving the possibility of heterogeneity open. A median of roughly 52 of the top 100 tumor clones appeared in adjacent lung, which was paired and uninvolved.

Germline V gene data show CDR1 as SGHTA and CDR2 as FQGNSA. The CDR3 loop spans 14 amino acids. The V gene end was trimmed by 3 bases and the J gene end by 4 bases; junction bases not matched to a gene: 4. Sequencing was performed with immunoSEQ multiplex PCR; in TCRdb, only in-frame clones are kept and a portion is missing. The sample includes about 26,000 clones, over 70% of them seen just once. This clonotype originated in a man aged 35 to 69 with stage III squamous cell lung carcinoma. The chain employs TRBV7-2 and TRBJ2-5; 8 positions match TRBD1. The sequences come from peripheral blood, collected before any cancer treatment. The CDR3 reads CASSFGDRRETQYF. CDR3 in DNA: TGTGCCAGCAGCTTCGGGGACAGGCGAGAGACCCAGTACTTC.